The source of this TCR beta chain is a study of shared clonotypes between healthy human individuals (TCRdb year 2020). For context, the study as a whole: A couple of women and a few men aged 18 to 49 years were included in the cohort. Between about 0.85 and 8.9 billion PBMCs per donor were obtained by leukapheresis. For each donor, CD4 naive and CD4 memory were each run on three plates, CD8 naive on two plates, and CD8 memory on one plate. Different laboratories and diverse techniques were used to prepare libraries and sequence TCR repertoires, to increase sequencing depth and limit assay-specific biases. Blood TCR repertoires of four to six healthy adults were deeply sequenced to estimate repertoire size and the extent of clonotype sharing between individuals.

Using the deep immunoSEQ assay, multiplex PCR amplified TCR CDR3 regions from genomic DNA. Extracted genomic DNA from each cell subset was spread evenly across all wells of several immunoSEQ 96-well plates, with each plate serving as a replicate. For sorted subsets, each replicate PCR was loaded with roughly 190 ng genomic DNA, equivalent to 30,000 or so T cell genomes. Purified libraries were measured with a Qubit 3.0 fluorometer, size-checked on a Bioanalyzer 2100, and measured again with the KAPA Library Quantification kit. Each immunoSEQ 96-well plate was sequenced on its own single-read 150-cycle Illumina NextSeq 550 flow cell. The published analysis was carried out like this. Because the immunoSEQ output held only junctional sequences and lacked quality scores, the filtering could not match the filtering applied to full-length reads. To assign V/J genes and CDR3, sequences were annotated using PyIR, a Python wrapper for IgBLAST v1.9, with IMGT germline references. Reads with weak V/J assignments (E-value above 1e-6), missing CDR3, stop codons, out-of-frame junctions, or ambiguous translated residues were removed. V3J clonotypes were defined by identical inferred V gene, J gene, and CDR3 amino acid sequence. Percentage overlap between repertoires was computed as shared unique clonotypes divided by the size of the smaller repertoire. RTK rarefaction, the Chao1 estimator, and Recon v2.1 estimates of unobserved clonotypes were used to assess repertoire richness. Generation probabilities for all TCRbeta clonotypes obtained by the gDNA method from a handful of donors were computed using OLGA. TCRdb stores this immuneACCESS table with in-frame sequences only. Part of the clones is absent; in the studies checked, under half of the shortfall reflects unresolved V genes, and no reason is known for the rest. V and J calls and clone size are as listed in that table; D and trimming were resolved from the DNA. The sample table holds about 1,800,000 clones, of which around 96% were seen once. The ten largest clones take up roughly 1.2% of the sample.

Reading from cysteine to phenylalanine, the CDR3 counts 17 amino acids. Only the CDR3 region is kept as DNA, spanning 51 bases read in frame from base 1. As encoded in the germline V gene, CDR1 is ENHRY while CDR2 is SYGVKD. The V end loses 0 bases and the J end loses 1 base, and a stretch of 13 bases separates them. As regards this clone: Its antigen is currently not known. Per-base quality was not reported, and no clone a single base away is much larger than it.

For the CD8 naive samples, CD45RO-negative cells were positively selected for CCR7, yielding a CD45RA+CCR7+ population from which TemRA cells were excluded. The donors were healthy, HIV-negative adults with no recently reported acute infections or vaccinations. Only Caucasian adults living in Nashville, Tennessee, USA were represented among the donors. After blood collection by leukapheresis, PBMCs were isolated using Ficoll-Histopaque density gradient centrifugation and then cryopreserved in the vapor phase of liquid nitrogen. Analytical flow cytometry was used to check the purity and quantity of every magnetically sorted T cell population. From each sorted fraction, genomic DNA was isolated and quantified by UV absorbance on a Nanodrop 2000c. Study-wide conclusions, independent of this receptor: Only blood was sampled, and tissue TCR repertoires likely differ from those in blood. Compared with non-shared clonotypes, clonotypes shared by all four sorted-subset donors had higher generation probabilities. About 4.5% of naive CD4, 3.5% of naive CD8, 2% to 2.5% of memory CD4, and more than 0.35% of memory CD8 clonotypes were shared across several donors. Pairwise subsampling indicated that sequencing depth was expected to affect the degree of clonotype sharing among donors. Rarefaction of sorted-subset datasets indicated incomplete sequencing despite the large sequencing depth. Naive subsets generally had larger estimated clonotype richness than memory subsets. Because the study included only a small number of donors, the genetic and exposure-history diversity represented was limited.

The source of this sequence is a man in his late teens or twenties in good health. Input material: naive CD8+ T cells sorted from blood. Per the publication, the cell subset or site label means: CD45RA+CCR7+. The rearranged chain carries TRBV10-3 and TRBJ1-5; the D gene is unclear. The nucleotides are TGTGCCATCAGTGAGTCGATCGTCGGCCAAAGCAATCAGCCCCAGCATTTT. Its translation reads: CAISESIVGQSNQPQHF.